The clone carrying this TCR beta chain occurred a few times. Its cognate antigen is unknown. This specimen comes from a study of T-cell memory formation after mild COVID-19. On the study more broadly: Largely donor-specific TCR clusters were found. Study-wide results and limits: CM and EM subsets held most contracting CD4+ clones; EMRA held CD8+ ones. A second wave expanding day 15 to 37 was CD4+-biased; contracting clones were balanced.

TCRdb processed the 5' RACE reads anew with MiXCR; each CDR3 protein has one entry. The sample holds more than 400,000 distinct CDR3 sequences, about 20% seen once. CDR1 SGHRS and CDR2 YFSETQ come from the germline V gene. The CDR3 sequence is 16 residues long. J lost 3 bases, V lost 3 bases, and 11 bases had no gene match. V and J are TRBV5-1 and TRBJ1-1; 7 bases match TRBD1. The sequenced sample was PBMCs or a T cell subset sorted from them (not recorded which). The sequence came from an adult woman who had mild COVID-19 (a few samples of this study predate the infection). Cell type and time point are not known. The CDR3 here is CASSSPQGSPYTEAFF. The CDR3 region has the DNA TGCGCCAGCAGCTCTCCACAGGGGTCCCCCTACACTGAAGCTTTCTTT.